These T cell receptor beta chains were read from a single sample in a study of cytomegalovirus exposure and HLA in healthy donors. Libraries were prepared by immunoSEQ multiplex PCR; TCRdb keeps only in-frame clonotypes and omits some of them. This sample has around 180,000 clones, with 85% found just once. The material sequenced was PBMCs. These receptors were collected from a boy aged 2-9 years in good health and CMV-seronegative. CDR3s include the opening cysteine and the closing phenylalanine or tryptophan. Expanded clones are given a class, and other clones once, few, many or no size at all.

J gene	V gene	clone size	CDR3 length	CDR3 protein
TRBJ1-6	TRBV6-5	-	14	CASSYGGRDSPLHF
TRBJ1-1	TRBV6-5	-	14	CASSYARDRGLSFF
TRBJ2-1	TRBV27	-	15	CASSLSTGQYNEQFF
TRBJ1-3	TRBV5-6	-	18	CASSFIDRDISSGNTIYF
TRBJ2-2	TRBV10-1	-	13	CASSRRGNGELFF
TRBJ1-5	TRBV7-9	-	16	CASSLGAGGRNQPQHF
TRBJ2-7	TRBV27	-	14	CASSPAGSSYEQYF
TRBJ1-2	TRBV5-8	-	15	CASSLSGGVNYGYTF
TRBJ2-7	TRBV28	-	15	CASSNSRDRVVWEYF
TRBJ1-4	TRBV29-1	few	12	CSVRTGGEKLFF
TRBJ2-7	TRBV6-1	-	13	CASSQGGYREQYF
TRBJ2-2	TRBV5-1	once	18	CASSSEGTSGRWTGELFF
TRBJ1-2	TRBV19	-	14	CASTPPGDRYGYTF
TRBJ1-2	TRBV18	-	14	CASSPRDSVGGYTF
TRBJ2-5	TRBV11-2	-	16	CASSLDRRVILGTQYF
TRBJ1-5	TRBV19	-	14	CASSSLNNNQPQHF
TRBJ1-1	TRBV28	-	13	CASSGGRNTEAFF
TRBJ1-3	TRBV15	-	15	CATNPDRGLGNTIYF
TRBJ2-2	TRBV28	-	12	CASSFPGGELFF
TRBJ2-5	TRBV5-1	-	17	CASSHFTGTSNQETQYF
TRBJ1-1	TRBV5-5	-	13	CASSLGGDTEAFF
TRBJ1-1	TRBV28	-	14	CASRLQGATTEAFF
TRBJ2-5	TRBV28	-	13	CASRGGGEETQYF
TRBJ1-6	TRBV7-9	-	16	CASSPLTGTGHSPLHF
TRBJ1-3	TRBV11-2	few	12	CASSVVGDTIYF
TRBJ2-1	TRBV5-1	once	14	CASARGLAINEQFF
TRBJ2-5	TRBV11-2	-	15	CASSSPGLGVETQYF
TRBJ2-3	TRBV6-5	-	11	CASTRDGTQYF
TRBJ2-1	TRBV28	-	15	CATRSGALSNNEQFF
TRBJ2-6	TRBV5-1	once	15	CASSLYPGGANVLTF
TRBJ2-6	TRBV5-6	-	15	CASSRGGSGANVLTF
TRBJ2-4	TRBV2	-	17	CASTRTSGGLAKNIQYF
TRBJ1-1	TRBV27	-	13	CASSFSRDTEAFF
TRBJ2-2	TRBV7-9	-	15	CASSLALSRTGELFF
TRBJ2-7	TRBV6-5	-	14	CASSDGQGYDEQYF
TRBJ2-5	TRBV5-1	-	14	CASSLGQGGETQYF
TRBJ2-5	TRBV11-1	-	14	CASSLGDSLETQYF
TRBJ2-2	TRBV5-1	-	14	CASSLGHNTGELFF
TRBJ1-1	TRBV19	-	16	CASSIWTGGGNTEAFF
TRBJ2-5	TRBV9	-	13	CASSVDYKETQYF
TRBJ1-1	TRBV23-1	-	16	CARTYRGRPGDTEAFF
TRBJ1-4	TRBV30	-	14	CAWSGVGLGEKLFF
TRBJ2-2	TRBV7-9	-	16	CASSLEAGPHTGELFF
TRBJ2-5	TRBV19	-	13	CASSMTGGETQYF
TRBJ2-3	TRBV5-1	-	13	CASSSQGTDTQYF
TRBJ2-5	TRBV10-2	-	13	CASRSGGQETQYF
TRBJ2-2	TRBV7-9	-	15	CASSSEQGVAGELFF
TRBJ2-1	TRBV10-3	-	15	CAINGGDRGINEQFF
TRBJ1-2	TRBV6-5	-	15	CASSYQTGGLPGYTF
TRBJ2-1	TRBV19	-	16	CASSLPRQSSYNEQFF
TRBJ2-5	TRBV6-1	-	15	CASSERAAGGETQYF
TRBJ2-5	TRBV30	-	14	CAWSQTSGGETQYF
TRBJ1-2	TRBV9	-	15	CASSAPGTENYGYTF
TRBJ2-4	TRBV5-1	-	15	CASSPWTGQKNIQYF
TRBJ1-2	TRBV7-9	-	14	CASSLAPDRDGYTF